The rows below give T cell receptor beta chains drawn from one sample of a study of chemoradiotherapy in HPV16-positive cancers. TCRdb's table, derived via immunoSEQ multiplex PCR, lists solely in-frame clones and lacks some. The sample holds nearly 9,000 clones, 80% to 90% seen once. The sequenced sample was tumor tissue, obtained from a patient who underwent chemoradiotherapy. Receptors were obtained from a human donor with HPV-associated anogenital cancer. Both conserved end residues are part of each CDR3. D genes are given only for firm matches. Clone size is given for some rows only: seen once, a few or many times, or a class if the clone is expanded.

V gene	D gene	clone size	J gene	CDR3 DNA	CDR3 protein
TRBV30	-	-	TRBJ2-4	TGTGCCTGGAGTGTCCCTGGAGGGACAGCTAACTTC	CAWSVPGGTANF
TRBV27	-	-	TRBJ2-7	TGTGCCAGCAGTAGCCACGACGAGCAGTACTTC	CASSSHDEQYF
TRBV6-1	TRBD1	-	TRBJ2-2	TGTGCCAGCAGTGCCCAGGGGGCCACGAACACCGGGGAGCTGTTTTTT	CASSAQGATNTGELFF
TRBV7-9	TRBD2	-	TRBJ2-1	TGTGCCAGCAGCCCCCAATCCCTAGCGGGACCCTACAATGAGCAGTTCTTC	CASSPQSLAGPYNEQFF
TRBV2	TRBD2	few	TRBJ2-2	TGTGCCAGCAGTCCCCCTGGGAGCGGGATTACTACCGGGGAGCTGTTTTTT	CASSPPGSGITTGELFF
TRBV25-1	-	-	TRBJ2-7	TGTGCCAGCAGTGTCGAATGGGTGCAGTACTTC	CASSVEWVQYF
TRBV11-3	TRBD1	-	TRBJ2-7	TGTGCCAGCAGCCGCAGCGGGACAGGGGGCAACGAGCAGTACTTC	CASSRSGTGGNEQYF
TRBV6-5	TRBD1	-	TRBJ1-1	TGTGCCAGCAGTAAACCGGACAGGGGCACTGAAGCTTTCTTT	CASSKPDRGTEAFF
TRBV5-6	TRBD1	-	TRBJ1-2	TGTGCCAGCAGTCCGACGGGACAGTCCCCCTATGGCTACACCTTC	CASSPTGQSPYGYTF
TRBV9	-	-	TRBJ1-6	TGTGCCAGCAGCTCTTCCGGGCCTAATTCACCCCTCCACTTT	CASSSSGPNSPLHF
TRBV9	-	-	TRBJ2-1	TGTGCCAGCAGCGTAGGGGACAACTCCTACAATGAGCAGTTCTTC	CASSVGDNSYNEQFF
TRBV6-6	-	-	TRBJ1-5	TGTGCCAGCAGCCTCTCGGGCAATCAGCCCCAGCATTTT	CASSLSGNQPQHF
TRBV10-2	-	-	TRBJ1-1	TGCGCCAGCAAAGTGGAACAGAAGAACACTGAAGCTTTCTTT	CASKVEQKNTEAFF
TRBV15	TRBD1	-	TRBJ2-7	TGTGCCACCAGCAGACCGGGACAGGGGGCGCGGGAGCAGTACTTC	CATSRPGQGAREQYF